Listed below are T cell receptor beta chains from one sample, sequenced in a study of blood T cells in healthy people across ages. TCRdb re-called the 5' RACE reads through MiXCR, storing one row per CDR3 protein. The data show about 940,000 distinct CDR3 sequences, roughly 52% seen once. The sequencing sample was made of blood. All receptors derive from a man aged 25-45 years in good health. Both conserved end residues are part of each CDR3. The size of a clone is reported for some rows only, either as once, few or many, or as a class for expanded clones.

TRBV7-9 few CATSVSEKLFF
TRBV7-3 NA CASSIPGQGNYNEQFF
TRBV11-2 few CASSLDEDTQYF
TRBV20-1 NA CSALGDQPQHF
TRBV10-3 NA CATKLRGDLREQETQYF
TRBV20-1 NA CSFELRETQYF
TRBV29-1 NA CSGRSSGAGDTQYF
TRBV5-1 NA CASSSGAGSNEKLFF
TRBV7-2 NA CASSRVASGGYNEQFF
TRBV20-1 NA CSARDSNSGISSYNEQYF
TRBV5-1 NA CASSLEAGNYNEQFF
TRBV6-2/TRBV6-3 NA CASSWTGNNDRFF
TRBV20-1 few CSARAGTGISYEQYF
TRBV6-5 few CASSYTMQGVSYEQYF
TRBV7-8 NA CASSIGLANEKLFF
TRBV4-3 few CASSQSPLSTDTQYF
TRBV4-3 NA CASSQADLDGGRTQYF
TRBV4-2 few CASSPLADIYEQYF
TRBV7-2 few CASSLAIGGSGLPDTQYF
TRBV10-3 NA CAIAPGAEQETQYF
TRBV5-1 NA CASSLVLAGGYNEQFF
TRBV28 NA CASLGQGNQPQHF
TRBV28 few CASSSFPRTGHGYTF
TRBV7-9 NA CASSRQTRTAEKLFF
TRBV10-3 NA CAISDSNGPNYGYTF
TRBV4-3 NA CASSGRQGPDNYGYTF
TRBV29-1 NA CSVCWEGPLYTDTQYF
TRBV27 NA CASSLRGQGTEKLFF
TRBV10-3 NA CAIRKSGDLNTGELFF
TRBV20-1 few CSGLRGVYNEQFF
TRBV24-1 once CATSGSNQPQHF
TRBV5-1 NA CASRLAGGQNTGELFF
TRBV7-8 few CASSAAGGGVRYQPQHF
TRBV28 few CASRGTGSREQYF
TRBV25-1 many CASSEGGYEQYF
TRBV12-3/TRBV12-4 few CANLGQSLSGANVLTF
TRBV5-1 few CASSLDRSEYNEQFF